What follows describes a single TCR beta chain. Antigen unknown. CDR3 length: 14 amino acids. The junction had 5 bases not matched to a gene; V was cut back by 2 bases and J by 7 bases. Germline assignment: CDR1 SEHNR and CDR2 FQNEAQ (reference sequence). This entry belongs to a study of beta chain features in type 1 diabetes. Study results and caveats: Comparison showed that naive, central memory and Treg TCRB repertoires appeared more similar among patients than among healthy donors. PCR might pick shorter templates more often, in the same way for patients and controls.

Isolated RNA was reverse transcribed in full, so expressed TCRB transcripts were sequenced. An average of about 3.5 million reads was obtained for naive, central memory and regulatory T cell samples. Clones were sequenced by immunoSEQ multiplex PCR, and TCRdb holds only the in-frame ones, with some missing. The sample has roughly 500,000 clones; roughly 31% are singletons. Sorted cells reached over 95% purity in every population. This TCR derives from a man younger than 35 in good health. Sequencing was done on a sample of naive CD4+ T cells from blood. The rearrangement uses TRBV7-9 and TRBJ2-3; 8 bases align to TRBD2. The CDR3 region is CASSLSSGSHTQYF. As DNA, the CDR3 is TGTGCCAGCAGCTTATCTAGCGGGTCCCATACGCAGTATTTT.